The text below deals with one TCR beta chain. Its antigen is as yet unknown. Germline assignment: CDR1 MNHNS and CDR2 SASEGT. This CDR3 is built from 17 residues. V trimming: 1 base; J trimming: 0 bases; junction bases outside the gene matches: 8. TCRdb's copy holds only in-frame clones and misses some; the assay was immunoSEQ multiplex PCR. The repertoire has nearly 110,000 clones, roughly 87% of them found once; the top ten carry 4% to 5.5%. This sample was taken from a study of T cell responses to AZD1222 COVID-19 vaccine. The study, taken as a whole, reports: Most donors were white British, females outnumbered males, and clonal diversity was possibly underestimated.

The sample was peripheral blood, taken on day 0 of AZD1222 vaccination. The chain has TRBV6-1 and TRBJ1-2; 7 bases are shared with TRBD1. The source of this sequence is an adult in good health. CDR3 DNA: TGTGCCAGCAGTGAAGGGGACAGCCCATATCCTAACTATGGCTACACCTTC. Its translation is CASSEGDSPYPNYGYTF.